The 9 T cell receptor beta chains given below trace back to one sample, sequenced in a study of beta chain features in type 1 diabetes. The investigators reverse transcribed all of the isolated RNA, so they sequenced expressed TCRB transcripts. Measured with immunoSEQ multiplex PCR; TCRdb has only the in-frame clones, and not every one. In the table there are 200,000 to 250,000 clones, approximately 10% of which are singletons. Specimen: central memory CD4+ T cells from blood. These receptor sequences come from a man younger than 30 in good health.

This rearrangement joins TRBV9 to TRBJ2-1; no reliable D call. The germline gives CDR1 SGDLS, CDR2 YYNGEE. V gave up 3 bases and J gave up 0 bases, with 16 bases separating them. There are 17 residues in the CDR3. This CDR3 reads CASSAALAVNSYNEQFF. The CDR3 bases are TGTGCCAGCAGCGCCGCCCTCGCGGTCAACTCCTACAATGAGCAGTTCTTC.

In its sample, this clone was seen a few times. The chain combines TRBV6-5 with TRBJ1-5; tentative D call: TRBD1 (6 bases). Trimming removed 4 bases from V and 0 bases from J, with 13 bases in between. The germline CDR1 and CDR2 sequences are MNHEY and SVGAGI. The CDR3 totals 16 residues. DNA of the CDR3: TGTGCCAGCAGTTCCCGGGACATTTATAGCAATCAGCCCCAGCATTTT. It yields the protein CASSSRDIYSNQPQHF.

The V call is TRBV25-1, the J call TRBJ1-4; 9 nucleotides line up with TRBD1. V trimming: 2 bases; J trimming: 8 bases; junction bases outside the gene matches: 9. CDR3 length: 16 residues. Germline loops: CDR1 MGHDK, CDR2 SYGVNS. The DNA for the CDR3 is TGTGCCAGCAGTGAAAATCGGGGACAGGGTGGGGAAAAACTGTTTTTT. Protein: CASSENRGQGGEKLFF.

This clone showed up just a few times. J is TRBJ2-3 and V is TRBV7-9; 14 bases align to TRBD2. Trimming removed 5 bases from V and 2 bases from J; junction bases left unmatched: 12. This CDR3 comprises 19 residues. CDR1 is SEHNR, CDR2 FQNEAQ, per germline (reference sequence). CDR3: CASSAILGTSGSYTDTQYF. The CDR3 nucleotides read TGTGCCAGCAGCGCAATTCTGGGGACTAGCGGGAGCTACACAGATACGCAGTATTTT.

The genes are TRBV28 and TRBJ1-2; tentative D call: TRBD1 (6 bases). V lost 4 bases and J 1 base, leaving 10 bases between the germline ends. Germline assignment: CDR1 MDHEN and CDR2 SYDVKM. The CDR3 has 14 residues. In DNA, the CDR3 is TGTGCCAGCAGTTCGAACAGGGATAACTATGGCTACACCTTC. It yields the protein CASSSNRDNYGYTF.

The rearrangement links TRBV30 to TRBJ1-3; weak D call: TRBD1 (5 bases). Trimming left V 2 bases short and J 4 bases short, with 12 bases between. This CDR3 has 14 amino acids. Germline V gene lookup returns CDR1 GTSNPN and CDR2 SVGIG (reference sequence). In DNA, the CDR3 is TGTGCCTGGAGTAGAGGGGTGTCCGGAAACACCATATATTTT. The encoded protein is CAWSRGVSGNTIYF.

The CDR3 loop reads CASSSDRASTELFF. CDR3 coding DNA: TGTGCCAGTAGTTCGGACAGGGCTAGTACGGAGCTGTTTTTT. V and J are TRBV19 and TRBJ2-2, with TRBD1 matching over 8 bases. V was clipped by 5 bases and J by 10 bases; unmatched bases: 9. Germline-derived CDR1 and CDR2 are LNHDA and SQIVND (reference sequence). CDR3 size: 14 residues. Drawing the rest from reference TRBV19 and TRBJ2-2, the complete variable domain is DGGITQSPKYLFRKEGQNVTLSCEQNLNHDAMYWYRQDPGQGLRLIYYSQIVNDFQKGDIAEGYSVSREKKESFPLTVTSAQKNPTAFYLCASSSDRASTELFFGEGSRLTVL.

This clone was picked up many times. V usage is TRBV7-9 and J usage is TRBJ2-7; D is unresolved. The V gene's germline CDR1 is SEHNR and CDR2 FQNEAQ (reference sequence). The CDR3 has 13 residues. V shed 4 bases and J shed 2 bases, with 9 bases lying between them. This chain's CDR3 is CASSSVSPYEQYF. Written as DNA, the CDR3 is TGTGCCAGCAGCTCAGTGTCGCCCTACGAGCAGTACTTC.

The gene calls are TRBV28 and TRBJ2-3, with a weak D call TRBD1 (5 bases). CDR3 length equals 16 residues. The germline gives CDR1 MDHEN, CDR2 SYDVKM. V was shortened by 0 bases and J by 1 base, with 11 bases between the two germline ends. This CDR3 is CASSLWGPRRTDTQYF. The CDR3 DNA reads as TGTGCCAGCAGTTTATGGGGGCCACGGCGCACAGATACGCAGTATTTT.